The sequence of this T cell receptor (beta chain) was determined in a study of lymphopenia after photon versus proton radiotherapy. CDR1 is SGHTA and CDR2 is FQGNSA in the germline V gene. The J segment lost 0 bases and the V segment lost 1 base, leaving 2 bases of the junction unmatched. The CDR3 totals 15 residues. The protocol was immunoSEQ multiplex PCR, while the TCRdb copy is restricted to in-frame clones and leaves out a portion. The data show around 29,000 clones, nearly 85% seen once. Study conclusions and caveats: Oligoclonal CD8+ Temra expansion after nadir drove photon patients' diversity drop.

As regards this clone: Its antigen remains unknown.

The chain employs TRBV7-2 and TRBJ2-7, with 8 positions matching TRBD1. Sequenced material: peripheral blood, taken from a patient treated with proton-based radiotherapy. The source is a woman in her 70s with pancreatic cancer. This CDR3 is CASSLGRGPSYEQYF. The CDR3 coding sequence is TGTGCCAGCAGCTTAGGCAGGGGGCCCTCCTACGAGCAGTACTTC.